This T cell receptor (beta chain) was observed in a study of T cell changes during pregnancy in multiple sclerosis. CDR1 and CDR2 from the germline V gene are SGHTA and FQGTGA. Between the trimmed V and J ends, which lost 5 bases and 0 bases, there was a span of 4 bases. This CDR3 contains 13 residues. The assay was immunoSEQ multiplex PCR, and TCRdb's table has in-frame clones only and misses some. This table has 90,000 to 100,000 clones, roughly nine tenths appearing once. This clone was counted between two and nine times. Sample: peripheral blood, taken after pregnancy. The chain has TRBV7-3 and TRBJ2-2; D is unclear. The clonotype comes from a female donor in good health, enrolled as a control in a pregnancy study. CDR3 amino acids: CASSQTNTGELFF. In DNA, the CDR3 is TGTGCCAGCAGCCAAACGAACACCGGGGAGCTGTTTTTT.